Listed here is a single TCR beta chain. Its antigen remains unknown. This specimen comes from a study of shared clonotypes between healthy human individuals. The authors loaded around 200 ng DNA, 27,000 or so T cell genomes, into sorted-subset replicate PCRs. As processed by the authors: There were no quality scores in the junction-only immunoSEQ sequences, so filtering differed. Assay: immunoSEQ multiplex PCR; the TCRdb copy retains only in-frame clones and omits some. V and J calls and clone size are those listed in that table; D and trimming were worked out from the DNA. The table lists more than 550,000 clones, approximately 90% of them singletons. Naive-designated CD8 cells lacked CD45RO, were positively enriched for CCR7, and omitted terminally differentiated effector memory CD45RA+ cells. Study-level results: Larger estimated richness was generally recorded for naive subsets relative to memory subsets. At large depth, rarefaction still showed sorted-subset sequencing to be incomplete.

Input material: naive CD8+ T cells sorted from blood. The receptor comes from a man between 25 and 39 years old in good health.

In DNA form, the CDR3 reads TGTGCCAGCAGCTTCCCGGGACAGGGGGACTATGGCTACACCTTC. Translation: CASSFPGQGDYGYTF. The chain employs TRBV13 and TRBJ1-2; 11 nucleotides align to TRBD1. Germline CDR1 reads PRHDT; CDR2 reads FYEKMQ (reference sequence). CDR3 length: 15 amino acids. V shed 3 bases, J shed 3 bases, and the junction held 3 bases outside the gene matches.